The clone carrying this T cell receptor (beta chain) was detected only a few times. Antigen: not known. It was with 60 Vbeta and 13 Jbeta primers that the PCR ran. Repertoires were generated with immunoSEQ multiplex PCR, while TCRdb's copy carries only in-frame clones and drops some. The sample includes about 120,000 clones, roughly 80% of them seen just once. CDR3 size: 16 residues. V was pared by 0 bases and J by 2 bases, with 5 bases of the junction left unmatched. Germline-derived CDR1 and CDR2 are SGHRS and YFSETQ. These data are taken from a study of cytomegalovirus exposure and HLA in healthy donors. Study observations and caveats: According to a later analysis, most TCR beta chains associated with CMV appeared HLA-restricted.

The sequence came from a female donor in good health and CMV-seronegative. The specimen was PBMCs. The chain combines TRBV5-1 with TRBJ2-3; 8 bases align to TRBD2. CDR3: CASSLGAGANTDTQYF. In nucleotides, the CDR3 is TGCGCCAGCAGCTTGGGAGCGGGGGCCAACACAGATACGCAGTATTTT.